This TCR beta chain was documented in a study of cytomegalovirus exposure and HLA in healthy donors. Study-wide points: Reported results showed that the classifier diagnosed cytomegalovirus status with high specificity and sensitivity. In vitro confirmation showed three CMV-associated chains to be CMV antigen specific.

The CDR3 is 15 amino acids. CDR1 MNHNS and CDR2 SASEGT come from the germline V gene. V was trimmed by 4 bases and J by 0 bases, leaving 13 bases between them. As for this clone: The antigen is undetermined.

The PCR employed 60 Vbeta primers together with 13 Jbeta primers. Sequencing was performed with immunoSEQ multiplex PCR; in TCRdb, only in-frame clones are kept and a portion is missing. The top ten hold 4.8% of the sample, which has about 100,000 clones, approximately 64% seen once. The sample consisted of PBMCs. The clonotype was recovered from a human donor in good health. This sequence joins TRBV6-1 and TRBJ2-7, with D maybe TRBD1 (5 bases). In DNA form, the CDR3 reads TGTGCCAGCAGTGTGCGACAGCCTAGCTCCTACGAGCAGTACTTC. Protein: CASSVRQPSSYEQYF.